A selection of T cell receptor beta chains follows, all from one sample in a study of T cells after yellow fever vaccination. TCRdb recomputed calls from the 5' RACE reads with MiXCR, one row per CDR3 protein. The data hold about 220,000 distinct CDR3 sequences, with 6.7% observed a single time. Sequencing was performed on CD4+ T cells sorted from PBMCs, taken on the day of the yellow fever booster vaccination. These receptor sequences come from a man aged 30 to 39 who received the YFV17D yellow fever vaccine. CDR3s include the opening cysteine and the closing phenylalanine or tryptophan. A D gene is named only where the DNA matches it firmly. Expanded clones are given a class, and other clones once, few, many or no size at all.

d_gene: TRBD1; j_gene: TRBJ2-7; len: 15; v_gene: TRBV7-9; abundance: -; CDR3nt: TGTGCCAGCAGCCTGGGGACAGGGATCGCCTACGAGCAGTACTTC; CDR3aa: CASSLGTGIAYEQYF
d_gene: -; j_gene: TRBJ2-4; len: 11; v_gene: TRBV6-2/TRBV6-3; abundance: -; CDR3nt: TGTGCCAGCAGTTACACTGGACCTCAGTACTTC; CDR3aa: CASSYTGPQYF
d_gene: TRBD1; j_gene: TRBJ2-1; len: 14; v_gene: TRBV29-1; abundance: few; CDR3nt: TGCAGCGCCCCAGACAGGGGGTCGGGCAATGAGCAGTTCTTC; CDR3aa: CSAPDRGSGNEQFF
d_gene: TRBD1; j_gene: TRBJ1-1; len: 13; v_gene: TRBV18; abundance: many; CDR3nt: TGTGCCAGCTCACCCGGACAGGGCACTGAAGCTTTCTTT; CDR3aa: CASSPGQGTEAFF
d_gene: -; j_gene: TRBJ1-3; len: 15; v_gene: TRBV7-8; abundance: many; CDR3nt: TGTGCCAGCAGCTTAATGGGGTCCTCTGGAAACACCATATATTTT; CDR3aa: CASSLMGSSGNTIYF
d_gene: -; j_gene: TRBJ2-2; len: 16; v_gene: TRBV25-1; abundance: few; CDR3nt: TGTGCCAGCAGTAACAGCGGACCCAGATTCACCGGGGAGCTGTTTTTT; CDR3aa: CASSNSGPRFTGELFF
d_gene: TRBD2; j_gene: TRBJ2-7; len: 19; v_gene: TRBV6-5; abundance: many; CDR3nt: TGTGCCAGCAGTTACTCGTATTCCGCGACTAGCGGGAGGGCTGGCGAGCAGTACTTC; CDR3aa: CASSYSYSATSGRAGEQYF
d_gene: TRBD1; j_gene: TRBJ2-3; len: 14; v_gene: TRBV10-3; abundance: many; CDR3nt: TGTGCCATCGGGTCGACAGGGTTGAGAGATACGCAGTATTTT; CDR3aa: CAIGSTGLRDTQYF
d_gene: TRBD2; j_gene: TRBJ2-3; len: 16; v_gene: TRBV6-1; abundance: many; CDR3nt: TGTGCCAGCAGCGCGAACCCCAGCGGGGGGTTGGATACGCAGTATTTT; CDR3aa: CASSANPSGGLDTQYF
d_gene: TRBD1; j_gene: TRBJ2-7; len: 15; v_gene: TRBV7-8; abundance: many; CDR3nt: TGTGCCAGCAGCCGAACTGGGACAGGGGACTACGAGCAGTACTTC; CDR3aa: CASSRTGTGDYEQYF
d_gene: -; j_gene: TRBJ2-3; len: 14; v_gene: TRBV5-1; abundance: few; CDR3nt: TGCGCCAGCAGCTTGCTGCAAGGATCGGATACGCAGTATTTT; CDR3aa: CASSLLQGSDTQYF
d_gene: -; j_gene: TRBJ2-3; len: 14; v_gene: TRBV5-1; abundance: few; CDR3nt: TGCGCCAGCAGTTCATTTCCAGGGGCAGATACGCAGTATTTT; CDR3aa: CASSSFPGADTQYF
d_gene: -; j_gene: TRBJ1-1; len: 13; v_gene: TRBV6-1; abundance: few; CDR3nt: TGTGCCAGCAGGAACACAGTGAACACTGAAGCTTTCTTT; CDR3aa: CASRNTVNTEAFF
d_gene: -; j_gene: TRBJ2-5; len: 15; v_gene: TRBV20-1; abundance: -; CDR3nt: TGCAGTGTCCGGGTGGGGGCCCGAGGGGGAGAGACCCAGTACTTC; CDR3aa: CSVRVGARGGETQYF
d_gene: -; j_gene: TRBJ2-3; len: 15; v_gene: TRBV7-9; abundance: few; CDR3nt: TGTGCCAGCAGCTGGGTCCATCGCAACACAGATACGCAGTATTTT; CDR3aa: CASSWVHRNTDTQYF
d_gene: -; j_gene: TRBJ2-5; len: 16; v_gene: TRBV12-3/TRBV12-4; abundance: many; CDR3nt: TGTGCCAGCAGTTGGGGCCGGAGCGCCTCGGGAGAGACCCAGTACTTC; CDR3aa: CASSWGRSASGETQYF
d_gene: -; j_gene: TRBJ2-1; len: 17; v_gene: TRBV9; abundance: few; CDR3nt: TGTGCCAGCAGCGCGCCGCGGGGAGCTAGCTCCTACAATGAGCAGTTCTTC; CDR3aa: CASSAPRGASSYNEQFF
d_gene: -; j_gene: TRBJ1-4; len: 15; v_gene: TRBV5-1; abundance: many; CDR3nt: TGCGCCAGCAGCTTTTGGGGAGGGCGTAATGAAAAACTGTTTTTT; CDR3aa: CASSFWGGRNEKLFF
d_gene: -; j_gene: TRBJ1-2; len: 14; v_gene: TRBV24-1; abundance: -; CDR3nt: TGTGCCACCAGTGATTTGACCTTTAACTATGGCTACACCTTC; CDR3aa: CATSDLTFNYGYTF
d_gene: -; j_gene: TRBJ2-5; len: 13; v_gene: TRBV7-2; abundance: many; CDR3nt: TGTGCCAGCAGCTTCCGGGGCAGCGAGACCCAGTACTTC; CDR3aa: CASSFRGSETQYF
d_gene: -; j_gene: TRBJ2-7; len: 14; v_gene: TRBV20-1; abundance: -; CDR3nt: TGCAGTGCTTCTCCAACAGGGACGGCCTACGAGCAGTACTTC; CDR3aa: CSASPTGTAYEQYF
d_gene: TRBD2; j_gene: TRBJ2-1; len: 15; v_gene: TRBV5-1; abundance: many; CDR3nt: TGCGCCAGCAGCTCCGGGACTAGCGGCTACAATGAGCAGTTCTTC; CDR3aa: CASSSGTSGYNEQFF
d_gene: TRBD2; j_gene: TRBJ2-4; len: 15; v_gene: TRBV12-3/TRBV12-4; abundance: few; CDR3nt: TGTGCCAGCACTCTAGCGGGACTAGCCAAAAACATTCAGTACTTC; CDR3aa: CASTLAGLAKNIQYF
d_gene: -; j_gene: TRBJ2-1; len: 16; v_gene: TRBV9; abundance: -; CDR3nt: TGTGCCAGCAGCGCGCTCCCGGGGCACTCCTACAATGAGCAGTTCTTC; CDR3aa: CASSALPGHSYNEQFF
d_gene: TRBD1; j_gene: TRBJ2-2; len: 19; v_gene: TRBV12-5; abundance: many; CDR3nt: TGTGCTAGTGGTTTGACGACAGGGGGGGTGCGATGGAGCACCGGGGAGCTGTTTTTT; CDR3aa: CASGLTTGGVRWSTGELFF
d_gene: TRBD1; j_gene: TRBJ2-7; len: 15; v_gene: TRBV7-2; abundance: few; CDR3nt: TGTGCCAGCAGCTTAGCGGCGACAGGGGGCTACGAGCAGTACTTC; CDR3aa: CASSLAATGGYEQYF
d_gene: TRBD2; j_gene: TRBJ2-1; len: 18; v_gene: TRBV30; abundance: few; CDR3nt: TGTGCCTGGAGCCTTTTACCCCGGACTAGCGGGACATACAATGAGCAGTTCTTC; CDR3aa: CAWSLLPRTSGTYNEQFF
d_gene: -; j_gene: TRBJ2-7; len: 14; v_gene: TRBV5-1; abundance: few; CDR3nt: TGCGCCAGCAGCAGTTCCCCTAGATCCTACGAGCAGTACTTC; CDR3aa: CASSSSPRSYEQYF
d_gene: -; j_gene: TRBJ2-7; len: 16; v_gene: TRBV3-1; abundance: many; CDR3nt: TGTGCCAGCAGCCCCTTGAGGAGCGGAATTTACTACGAGCAGTACTTC; CDR3aa: CASSPLRSGIYYEQYF
d_gene: TRBD2; j_gene: TRBJ2-1; len: 15; v_gene: TRBV7-8; abundance: few; CDR3nt: TGTGCCAGCAGCGTTAGCGGGAGCTCCTACAATGAGCAGTTCTTC; CDR3aa: CASSVSGSSYNEQFF
d_gene: TRBD2; j_gene: TRBJ2-5; len: 17; v_gene: TRBV5-1; abundance: many; CDR3nt: TGCGCCAGCAGCTTGGGGGGGACTAGCGGAAGCCAAGAGACCCAGTACTTC; CDR3aa: CASSLGGTSGSQETQYF
d_gene: TRBD1; j_gene: TRBJ1-2; len: 15; v_gene: TRBV25-1; abundance: many; CDR3nt: TGTGCCAGCAGTGAAGGCTGGGACAGGGGGCCTCGCTACACCTTC; CDR3aa: CASSEGWDRGPRYTF
d_gene: -; j_gene: TRBJ1-1; len: 14; v_gene: TRBV7-9; abundance: -; CDR3nt: TGTGCCAGCAGCTTAGCGCTGGGGAGCACTGAAGCTTTCTTT; CDR3aa: CASSLALGSTEAFF
d_gene: -; j_gene: TRBJ1-4; len: 14; v_gene: TRBV20-1; abundance: few; CDR3nt: TGCAGTGCTACTGACAGGCGGGGGAATGAAAAACTGTTTTTT; CDR3aa: CSATDRRGNEKLFF
d_gene: -; j_gene: TRBJ2-5; len: 15; v_gene: TRBV7-9; abundance: many; CDR3nt: TGTGCCAGCAGCCCACGGGGGGCTGTATCAGAGACCCAGTACTTC; CDR3aa: CASSPRGAVSETQYF
d_gene: -; j_gene: TRBJ2-7; len: 14; v_gene: TRBV6-1; abundance: -; CDR3nt: TGTGCCAGCAGTACGGGGGACAGACCATTCCCGGGGGACTTC; CDR3aa: CASSTGDRPFPGDF
d_gene: -; j_gene: TRBJ2-7; len: 15; v_gene: TRBV4-3; abundance: many; CDR3nt: TGCGCCAGCAGCCAAGTACATGGCCCGTCCTACGAGCAGTACTTC; CDR3aa: CASSQVHGPSYEQYF
d_gene: TRBD1; j_gene: TRBJ1-5; len: 13; v_gene: TRBV12-3/TRBV12-4; abundance: -; CDR3nt: TGTGCCAGCAGTCGGACAGGGGTTCAGCCCCAGCATTTT; CDR3aa: CASSRTGVQPQHF
d_gene: TRBD2; j_gene: TRBJ2-3; len: 17; v_gene: TRBV5-8; abundance: -; CDR3nt: TGTGCCAGCAGCTCGGGACTAGCGGGAGGCCTCACAGATACGCAGTATTTT; CDR3aa: CASSSGLAGGLTDTQYF
d_gene: -; j_gene: TRBJ1-6; len: 14; v_gene: TRBV20-1; abundance: few; CDR3nt: TGCAGTGCTCAACCCGGGACATCTAATTCACCCCTCCACTTT; CDR3aa: CSAQPGTSNSPLHF
d_gene: -; j_gene: TRBJ1-6; len: 17; v_gene: TRBV4-3; abundance: -; CDR3nt: TGCGCCAGCAGCCAAGATCGCGGTAGCTCCTATAATTCACCCCTCCACTTT; CDR3aa: CASSQDRGSSYNSPLHF
d_gene: TRBD1; j_gene: TRBJ1-1; len: 15; v_gene: TRBV20-1; abundance: -; CDR3nt: TGCAGTGCCCCCAGGACAGGGGGAATGAACACTGAAGCTTTCTTT; CDR3aa: CSAPRTGGMNTEAFF
d_gene: TRBD1; j_gene: TRBJ1-1; len: 14; v_gene: TRBV7-2; abundance: -; CDR3nt: TGTGCCAGCAGCCTAAGACAGGGCAGCACTGAAGCTTTCTTT; CDR3aa: CASSLRQGSTEAFF
d_gene: -; j_gene: TRBJ1-2; len: 14; v_gene: TRBV5-1; abundance: -; CDR3nt: TGCGCCAGCAGCTTGGCGGCCGGGGACTATGGCTACACCTTC; CDR3aa: CASSLAAGDYGYTF
d_gene: TRBD1; j_gene: TRBJ1-2; len: 12; v_gene: TRBV29-1; abundance: -; CDR3nt: TGCAGCGGACGACAGGGAGCCTATGGCTACACCTTC; CDR3aa: CSGRQGAYGYTF
d_gene: -; j_gene: TRBJ1-2; len: 12; v_gene: TRBV5-1; abundance: -; CDR3nt: TGCGCCAGACCCCCCCCGGGTGACGGCTACACCTTC; CDR3aa: CARPPPGDGYTF